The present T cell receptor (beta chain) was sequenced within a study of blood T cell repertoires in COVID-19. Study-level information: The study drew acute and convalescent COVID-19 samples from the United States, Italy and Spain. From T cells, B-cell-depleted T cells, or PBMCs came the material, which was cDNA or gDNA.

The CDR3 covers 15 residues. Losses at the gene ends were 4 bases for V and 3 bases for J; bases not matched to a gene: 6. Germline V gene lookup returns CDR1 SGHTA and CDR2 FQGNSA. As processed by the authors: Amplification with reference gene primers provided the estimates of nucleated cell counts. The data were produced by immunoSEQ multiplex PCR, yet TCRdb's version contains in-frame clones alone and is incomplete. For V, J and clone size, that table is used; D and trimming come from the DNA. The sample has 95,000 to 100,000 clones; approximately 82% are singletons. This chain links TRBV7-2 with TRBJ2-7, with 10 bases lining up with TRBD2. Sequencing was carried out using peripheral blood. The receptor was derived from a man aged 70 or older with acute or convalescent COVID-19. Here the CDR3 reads CASSSTLAGNYEQYF. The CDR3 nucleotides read TGTGCCAGCAGCTCCACACTAGCGGGAAACTACGAGCAGTACTTC.